The source of this T cell receptor (beta chain) is a study of T cells after posttransplantation cyclophosphamide. General study results and limits: Blood and skin or GI T cell repertoires showed limited TRB overlap. Recipient CMV seropositivity and CMV reactivation strongly tracked TRB clonality.

Controls had myeloablative marrow grafts with methotrexate and calcineurin inhibitor, sampled at 1 year. This clone was seen only a few times. Its antigen is undetermined. Profiling relied on immunoSEQ multiplex PCR, and the TCRdb table lists in-frame clones only, not all of them. In the table there are approximately 15,000 clones, 80% to 90% of which are singletons. This CDR3 has 14 amino acids. Losses at the gene ends were 2 bases for V and 11 bases for J; bases not matched to a gene: 9. Germline V gives CDR1 SGHRS, CDR2 YFSETQ. This TCR came from a male patient in his thirties who received an allogeneic stem cell transplant from an unrelated donor, was CMV-positive, and had acute and chronic GVHD. The graft donor may have given rise to some T cells. The material was PBMCs, obtained roughly 460 days after allogeneic stem cell transplant with calcineurin inhibitor and methotrexate. The chain links TRBV5-1 to TRBJ2-1; 8 bases align to TRBD2. The CDR3 is CASSFLLAEGQQFF. CDR3 nucleotide sequence: TGCGCCAGCAGCTTCCTACTAGCGGAAGGCCAGCAGTTCTTC.